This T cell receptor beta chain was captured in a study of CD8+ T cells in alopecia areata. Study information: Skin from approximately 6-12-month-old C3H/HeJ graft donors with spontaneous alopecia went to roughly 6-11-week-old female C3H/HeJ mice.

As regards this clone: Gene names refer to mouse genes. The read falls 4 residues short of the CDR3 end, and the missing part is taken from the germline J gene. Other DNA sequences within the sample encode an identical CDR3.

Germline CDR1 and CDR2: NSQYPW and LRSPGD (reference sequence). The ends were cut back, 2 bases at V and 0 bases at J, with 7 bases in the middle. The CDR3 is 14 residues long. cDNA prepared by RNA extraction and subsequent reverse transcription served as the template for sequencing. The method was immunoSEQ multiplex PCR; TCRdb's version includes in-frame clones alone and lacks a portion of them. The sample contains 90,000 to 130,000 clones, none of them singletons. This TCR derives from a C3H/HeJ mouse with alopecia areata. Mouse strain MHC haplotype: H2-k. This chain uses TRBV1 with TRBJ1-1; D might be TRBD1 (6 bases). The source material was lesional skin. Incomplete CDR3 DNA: TGCACCTGCAGTGCAAGGGGGACAAACACA. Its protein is CTCSARGTNT. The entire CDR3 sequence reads CTCSARGTNTEVFF.